This T cell receptor (beta chain) stems from a study of CD8+CD57+ T cells in acquired aplastic anemia. Sequencing was done on patients that had shown CD8+CD57+ cell expansion by flow cytometry. Profiling that covered TCR beta VDJ and CDR3 relied on genomic DNA as its template. TCRdb re-called the reads through MiXCR, storing one row per CDR3 protein. The repertoire holds about 150,000 distinct CDR3 sequences, with around 47% as singletons. CDR1 is SGHVS and CDR2 is FQNEAQ in the germline V gene. CDR3 length: 12 amino acids. A note on this clonotype: Sequence at one end of the junction differs from germline and may be a read error.

The sample comprised sorted CD4+, CD8+, or CD8+CD57+ T cells (not recorded which) from PBMCs. The chain recombines TRBV7-8 with TRBJ2-7; D gene ambiguous. This receptor was identified in a human donor with aplastic anemia. As DNA, the CDR3 is TGCGCCAGCAGCCCGTCTCCCCGCGAGCAGTACTTC. Protein sequence: CASSPSPREQYF.